The 17 T cell receptor beta chains below come from one sample, sequenced in a study of blood T cells in healthy people across ages (dated by TCRdb to the mid-2010s). Library creation used 5' RACE. The instrument was an Illumina HiSeq 2500. The second PCR ran for about 6 to 12 cycles and used a J-beta primer mix along with a sample-barcoded 5' primer. TCRdb trimmed public reads at Q25 via fastp, called clones via MiXCR and kept in-frame beta chains. Records with the same CDR3 protein are collapsed into one entry carrying the most frequent genes and DNA. The sample records under 2 million distinct CDR3 sequences, roughly a third of which are singletons. About 10% of the sample rests with the top ten. The specimen was blood. Every receptor here comes from a woman aged 25 to 39 in good health.

This clonotype has a handful of counts. The chain has TRBV6-1 and TRBJ1-2; TRBD1 agrees at 7 bases. Germline V gene data show CDR1 as MNHNS and CDR2 as SASEGT. This CDR3 spans 14 amino acids. J was trimmed by 6 bases and V by 7 bases; bases with no gene match: 11. CDR3: CASTRQGIVDGYTF. In DNA form, the CDR3 reads TGTGCCAGCACCCGACAGGGAATCGTGGATGGCTACACCTTC.

This clonotype was seen only a few times. CDR3 amino acids: CASSQDGSSLSYNEQFF. The CDR3, as DNA: TGCGCCAGCAGCCAAGACGGGAGTAGCCTCTCCTACAATGAGCAGTTCTTC. This rearrangement joins TRBV4-1 to TRBJ2-1; D is possibly TRBD2 (6 bases). The CDR3 sequence is 17 residues long. CDR1 and CDR2 (germline): MGHRA, YSYEKL. Trimming stripped 0 bases from V and 0 bases from J, with 12 bases between.

The gene calls are TRBV2 and TRBJ2-5; 9 nucleotides align to TRBD2. The CDR3 runs to 15 residues. Germline CDR1 is SNHLY and CDR2 is FYNNEI. The ends lost 2 bases at V and 5 bases at J; junction bases unmatched: 6. CDR3 sequence reads: CASSENLAGLETQYF. CDR3 in DNA: TGTGCCAGCAGTGAAAACCTAGCGGGATTGGAGACCCAGTACTTC.

The chain links TRBV27 to TRBJ1-1, with a possible D match to TRBD1 (6 bases). Per germline, CDR1 MNHEY and CDR2 SMNVEV (reference sequence). Trimming took 5 bases from V and 9 from J, leaving 16 bases between them. CDR3 size: 13 residues. The CDR3 spells CASSERDNRKAFF. The CDR3 bases are TGTGCCAGCAGTGAAAGGGACAACAGAAAAGCTTTCTTT.

The chain recombines TRBV6-2 or TRBV6-3 with TRBJ2-1; 7 positions agree with TRBD2. The length of the CDR3 is 13 residues. Per the germline V gene, CDR1 is MNHEY and CDR2 is SVGEGT. The V gene end was trimmed by 7 bases and the J gene end by 2 bases; junction bases not matched to a gene: 2. DNA for the CDR3: TGTGCCAGCAAAGCGGGGCCCTACAATGAGCAGTTCTTC. This gives the protein CASKAGPYNEQFF.

This chain uses TRBV6-5 with TRBJ2-1; D perhaps matches TRBD2 (7 bases). Germline CDR1 MNHEY, CDR2 SVGAGI. CDR3 length equals 15 residues. Trimming took off 0 bases at V and 9 bases at J, with 15 bases between the two ends. This CDR3 reads CASSYSRRGRVEQFF. CDR3 bases: TGTGCCAGCAGTTACTCTCGGCGGGGGCGGGTTGAGCAGTTCTTC.

The table lists this clonotype with a few counts. The chain uses TRBV9 and TRBJ1-2; 7 positions match TRBD1. The J segment lost 4 bases and the V segment lost 0 bases, leaving 9 bases of the junction unmatched. Germline V gene data show CDR1 as SGDLS and CDR2 as YYNGEE. The CDR3 covers 16 residues. DNA of the CDR3: TGTGCCAGCAGCGTAGGAGGGACAGCCAATGCCTATGGCTACACCTTC. Protein sequence: CASSVGGTANAYGYTF.

A remark on this clonotype: This likely came from a read error, as a far larger clone is one base away. The rearrangement links TRBV12-3 or TRBV12-4 to TRBJ2-1; 11 nucleotides align to TRBD2. The CDR3 is 15 residues long. DNA of the CDR3: TGTGCCAGCAGCCCAACTAGCGGGGGCTACAATGAGCAGGTCTTC. It specifies CASSPTSGGYNEQVF.

The V gene is TRBV12-3 or TRBV12-4, the J gene TRBJ1-4, with D maybe TRBD1 (6 bases). CDR3 length: 15 amino acids. Trimming pared 5 bases from V and 2 bases from J, leaving 12 bases between. CDR3 sequence: CASSPSGATNEKLFF. DNA of the CDR3: TGTGCCAGCAGTCCCTCGGGGGCGACTAATGAAAAACTGTTTTTT.

This chain connects TRBV5-1 to TRBJ2-1; D is ambiguous. The CDR3 runs to 13 residues. Trimming pared 4 bases from V and 7 bases from J, leaving 12 bases between. Germline V gives CDR1 SGHRS, CDR2 YFSETQ. The CDR3 DNA reads TGCGCCAGCAGCCATAACCAGTATAATGAGCAGTTCTTC. Residues: CASSHNQYNEQFF.

A few counts support this clonotype. This chain links TRBV29-1 with TRBJ1-2; 10 nucleotides match TRBD1. The CDR3 sequence is 16 residues long. Germline V gene data show CDR1 as SQVTM and CDR2 as ANQGSEA. V dropped 1 base and J dropped 4; count of bases not matched to a gene: 9. CDR3 nucleotide sequence: TGCAGCGTTGAAGTATCGACAGGGGGCTTGGGCTATGGCTACACCTTC. This gives the protein CSVEVSTGGLGYGYTF.

This clonotype turned up a few times. This sequence joins TRBV5-1 and TRBJ2-5; 8 bases are shared with TRBD1. After removal of 4 bases from V and 4 bases from J, the junction contained 15 bases not matched to a gene. The CDR3 extends over 17 amino acids. Germline CDR1 reads SGHRS; CDR2 reads YFSETQ. The DNA for the CDR3 is TGCGCCAGCAGCCCCGGACAGGGATCCGTTATGAGAGAGACCCAGTACTTC. Its protein is CASSPGQGSVMRETQYF.

The chain recombines TRBV7-2 with TRBJ2-3, with 8 bases matching TRBD2. The ends lost 5 bases at V and 5 bases at J; junction bases unmatched: 9. Germline CDR1 SGHTA, CDR2 FQGNSA. CDR3 length: 15 amino acids. The CDR3 DNA sequence: TGTGCCAGCAGCCTTAGTAGCGGGGAAAGAGATACGCAGTATTTT. It is translated as CASSLSSGERDTQYF.

V gene TRBV5-4 combines with J gene TRBJ2-3; 10 positions match TRBD2. This CDR3 is built from 16 residues. The germline V gene has CDR1 SGHNT and CDR2 YYREEE (reference sequence). Trimming removed 0 bases from V and 4 bases from J; junction bases left unmatched: 5. The CDR3: CASSLGRAGGPDTQYF. In DNA, the CDR3 is TGTGCCAGCAGCTTGGGACGAGCGGGGGGGCCAGATACGCAGTATTTT.

The chain has TRBV29-1 and TRBJ1-5; D not resolved. CDR3 size: 15 residues. Germline V gene lookup returns CDR1 SQVTM and CDR2 ANQGSEA. The V gene lost 4 bases and the J gene lost 3 bases, with 16 bases spanning the gap. CDR3: CSVVLSGYDNQPQHF. The CDR3 DNA reads TGCAGCGTTGTTCTGTCGGGGTACGACAATCAGCCCCAGCATTTT.

The rearrangement links TRBV7-2 to TRBJ1-3; no clear D gene. There are 16 residues in the CDR3. CDR1 SGHTA and CDR2 FQGNSA come from the germline V gene. With 2 bases removed from V and 1 base from J, the gap between germline ends came to 12 bases. This chain's CDR3 is CASSLRVSGSGNTIYF. CDR3 nucleotides: TGTGCCAGCAGCTTAAGGGTATCTGGGTCTGGAAACACCATATATTTT. Together with reference TRBV7-2 and TRBJ1-3, the CDR3 gives the full variable domain: GAGVSQSPSNKVTEKGKDVELRCDPISGHTALYWYRQSLGQGLEFLIYFQGNSAPDKSGLPSDRFSAERTGGSVSTLTIQRTQQEDSAVYLCASSLRVSGSGNTIYFGEGSWLTVV.

The V call is TRBV7-9, the J call TRBJ1-2; 7 bases are a match to TRBD1. This CDR3 has 13 amino acids. CDR1 and CDR2 from the germline V gene are SEHNR and FQNEAQ (reference sequence). Trimming cost V 3 bases and J 7 bases; bases outside gene matches: 5. The CDR3 DNA follows: TGTGCCAGCAGCTTCACCAGGGGGGCTGGCTACACCTTC. Its translation is CASSFTRGAGYTF.